Below are 8 T cell receptor beta chains sequenced from a single sample in a study of CD8 T cells in ankylosing spondylitis. Study-wide results and limits: Among TCR beta sequences, a motif of under 10 highly homologous variants appeared characteristic of ankylosing spondylitis blood.

TCRdb fed the 5' RACE reads into MiXCR, producing one record per CDR3 protein. This sample has approximately 400,000 distinct CDR3 sequences, with approximately 26% found just once. What these receptors recognize is not known. The specimen sequenced was blood, either unsorted or a sorted T cell fraction (not recorded which). Receptor source: a male donor with ankylosing spondylitis.

This clonotype was recorded a few times. The V gene is TRBV11-3, the J gene TRBJ2-5; 7 bases match TRBD1. CDR3 size: 17 residues. The V and J ends lost 1 base and 1 base, in that order; junction bases with no gene match: 9. From germline, CDR1 is SGHNT and CDR2 YENEEA. The CDR3 region is CASSLGIGGAGQETQYF. The CDR3 DNA reads TGTGCCAGCAGCTTAGGGATAGGGGGCGCGGGCCAAGAGACCCAGTACTTC.

CDR3 sequence (DNA): TGCGCCAGCAGCTTGGGACTAGCGGGGAATAGTTACGAGCAGTACTTC. Translated: CASSLGLAGNSYEQYF. The chain couples TRBV5-1 to TRBJ2-7, with 11 bases fitting TRBD2. Germline CDR1 is SGHRS and CDR2 is YFSETQ. Unmatched junction bases numbered 6, after V lost 0 bases and J lost 4 bases. This CDR3 has 16 amino acids.

The chain uses TRBV7-9 and TRBJ1-1; D not resolved. The CDR3 runs 11 residues. The germline V gene has CDR1 SEHNR and CDR2 FQNEAQ (reference sequence). The V and J ends lost 8 bases and 6 bases respectively, with 10 bases between them. The CDR3 region is CASREGPEAFF. CDR3 bases: TGTGCCAGCCGGGAGGGCCCTGAAGCTTTCTTT.

This clonotype was recorded many times. The chain carries TRBV10-1 and TRBJ2-5, with 9 nucleotides matching TRBD2. Germline V lookup: CDR1 WNHNN, CDR2 SYGVQD (reference sequence). With V trimmed by 6 bases and J by 4 bases, 6 bases remained unmatched. The length of the CDR3 is 14 residues. The DNA for the CDR3 is TGCGCCAGCAGCCCGGGACTAGCAAGAGAGACCCAGTACTTC. As protein: CASSPGLARETQYF.

A few counts support this clonotype. Written as DNA, the CDR3 is TGTGCCAGCAGCGCCGAACGGGGGGACGAGCAGTACGTC. Translating gives CASSAERGDEQYV. The chain couples TRBV11-2 to TRBJ2-7; 7 bases are shared with TRBD2. This CDR3 has 13 amino acids. Germline CDR1 and CDR2: SGHAT and FQNNGV. V lost 5 bases, J lost 5 bases, and 6 bases stayed unmatched.

This clonotype was observed a handful of times. The V and J genes are TRBV20-1 and TRBJ2-3, with 8 bases that match TRBD2. V dropped 6 bases and J dropped 0; count of bases not matched to a gene: 5. Germline loops: CDR1 DFQATT, CDR2 SNEGSKA (reference sequence). The CDR3 covers 14 residues. This chain's CDR3 is CSAAAGASTDTQYF. CDR3 nucleotides: TGCAGTGCCGCAGCGGGAGCTAGCACAGATACGCAGTATTTT.

This rearrangement joins TRBV14 to TRBJ2-3; D not resolved. Germline V CDR1 and CDR2: SGHDN, FVKESK. The CDR3 sequence is 17 residues long. The V and J ends lost 3 bases and 2 bases respectively, with 18 bases between them. The CDR3 reads CASSQFQAQASTDTQYF. The CDR3 DNA follows: TGTGCCAGCAGCCAGTTTCAAGCCCAAGCCTCCACAGATACGCAGTATTTT.

This clonotype has a count of ten or more. The chain has TRBV5-1 and TRBJ2-1, with 11 bases identical to TRBD2. The CDR3 is 15 amino acids. Germline CDR1 and CDR2: SGHRS and YFSETQ. With V trimmed by 4 bases and J by 6 bases, 6 bases remained unmatched. The CDR3 coding sequence is TGCGCCAGCAGCATACTAGCGGGAGAAGGCAATGAGCAGTTCTTC. Its protein product is CASSILAGEGNEQFF.